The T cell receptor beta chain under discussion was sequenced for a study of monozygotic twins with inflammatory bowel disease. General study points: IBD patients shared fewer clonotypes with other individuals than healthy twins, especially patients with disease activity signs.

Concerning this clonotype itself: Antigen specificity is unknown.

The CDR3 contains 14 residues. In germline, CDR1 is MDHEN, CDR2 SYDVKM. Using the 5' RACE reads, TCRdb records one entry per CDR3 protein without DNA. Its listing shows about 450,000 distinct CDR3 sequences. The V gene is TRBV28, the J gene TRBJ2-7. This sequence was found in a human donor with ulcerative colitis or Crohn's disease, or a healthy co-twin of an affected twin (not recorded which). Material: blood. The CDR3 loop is CASSFGGRPYEQYF.